This T cell receptor beta chain comes out of a study of cytomegalovirus exposure and HLA in healthy donors. The table came from immunoSEQ multiplex PCR; TCRdb's copy has only in-frame clones and leaves some out. Of approximately 70,000 clones listed, 85% to 95% are singletons. The donors belonged to the approximately 120-subject validation cohort, separate from the roughly 670-subject first cohort. Remarks on this clone: The antigen remains unidentified.

Study outcomes and limitations: TCR beta chains numbering more than 150 were designated cytomegalovirus-associated. TCR sequences were mostly rare, though some public TCRs occurred in many donors.

The germline V gene has CDR1 SGHTA and CDR2 FQGTGA. The CDR3 is 14 amino acids. V was trimmed by 1 base and J by 7 bases, leaving 8 bases between them. The chain couples TRBV7-3 to TRBJ1-6; D is possibly TRBD1 (5 bases). The TCR was taken from a young woman in good health and CMV-seronegative. Input material: PBMCs. As DNA, the CDR3 is TGTGCCAGCAGCTTAATGGGGCCAAATTCACCCCTCCACTTT. Translated, it gives CASSLMGPNSPLHF.